This T cell receptor beta chain was documented in a study of shared clonotypes between healthy human individuals (dated by TCRdb to about 2020). As for the study more broadly: The cohort comprised a couple of women and a few men aged 18 to 49 years. For each donor, CD4 naive and CD4 memory were each given three plates, CD8 naive was given two plates, and CD8 memory was given one plate. The study deeply sequenced blood TCR repertoires of five healthy adults to estimate repertoire size and the extent of clonotype sharing between individuals. Libraries were prepared and TCR repertoires were sequenced by different laboratories using diverse techniques, in order to increase sequencing depth and limit assay-specific biases. Per donor, leukapheresis produced somewhere between about 0.94 and 9 billion PBMCs.

As to this clone: The antigen it recognizes is unknown. Base quality data are lacking; no much larger clone is found one base away.

The donors were healthy, HIV-negative adults who had no recently reported acute infections or vaccinations. All donors were Caucasian adults living in Nashville, Tennessee, USA. CD4+ T cells were enriched by magnetic negative selection, after which naive cells were positively selected on CD45RA and the negative fraction was taken as the memory subset. Blood was obtained by leukapheresis, after which PBMCs were separated by Ficoll-Histopaque density gradient centrifugation and cryopreserved in liquid nitrogen vapor phase. Purity and quantity of every magnetically sorted T cell population were checked by analytical flow cytometry. Genomic DNA was isolated from every sorted fraction and measured by UV absorbance on a Nanodrop 2000c. The CDR3 holds 16 amino acids from the cysteine to the phenylalanine. Kept here is only the CDR3 DNA, which spans 48 bases and is read in frame from base 1. The V end loses 5 bases and the J end loses 5 bases, and a stretch of 22 bases separates them. Taken from the germline V gene, the CDR1 and CDR2 loops are MDHEN and SYDVKM.

On the study overall, not on this receptor specifically: Higher generation probabilities were observed for clonotypes shared by all four sorted-subset donors than for non-shared clonotypes. Incomplete sequencing was indicated by rarefaction of sorted-subset datasets, despite the large sequencing depth. The genetic and exposure-history diversity represented was limited by the small number of donors. Larger estimated clonotype richness was generally found for naive subsets than for memory subsets. Sampling was limited to blood, and TCR repertoires in tissue likely differ from TCR repertoires in blood. About 4.5% of naive CD4, roughly 3.6% of naive CD8, approximately 2.2% of memory CD4, and around 0.42% of memory CD8 clonotypes were shared across several donors. Based on pairwise subsampling, the degree of clonotype sharing among donors was expected to be affected by sequencing depth.

TCR CDR3 regions were amplified from genomic DNA by multiplex PCR using the deep immunoSEQ assay. For each cell subset, the extracted genomic DNA was distributed evenly across all wells of several immunoSEQ 96-well plates, and each plate served as one replicate. Each replicate PCR for sorted subsets received approximately 200 ng genomic DNA, equal to roughly 30,000 T cell genomes. Purified libraries were measured with a Qubit 3.0 fluorometer, size-checked on a Bioanalyzer 2100, and measured again with the KAPA Library Quantification kit. Every immunoSEQ 96-well plate was sequenced on a dedicated single-read 150-cycle Illumina NextSeq 550 flow cell. For the original study's pipeline: The immunoSEQ output contained only junctional sequences without quality scores, so filtering could not match that applied to full-length reads. To assign V/J genes and CDR3, sequences were annotated using PyIR, a Python wrapper for IgBLAST v1.9, with IMGT germline references. Reads with weak V/J assignments (E-value above 1e-6), missing CDR3, stop codons, out-of-frame junctions, or ambiguous translated residues were removed. V3J clonotypes were defined as sequences sharing the same inferred V gene, J gene, and CDR3 amino acid sequence. Percentage overlap between repertoires was calculated by dividing the number of shared unique clonotypes by the size of the smaller repertoire. Repertoire richness was assessed with RTK rarefaction, the Chao1 estimator, and Recon v2.1 estimates of unobserved clonotypes. Generation probabilities were computed with OLGA for all TCRbeta clonotypes obtained by the gDNA method from several donors. TCRdb retrieved this table from immuneACCESS and kept in-frame rearrangements only. Not all clones are present; in checked studies, unresolved V genes account for under half, and no reason is known for the remainder. The V and J calls and the clone size are those of that table, but D and trimming were determined from the DNA. Present in this sample are fewer than 400,000 clones, approximately 79% of which were seen just once. Of the sample, around 10% falls within the top ten clones.

The receptor comes from a man aged 25-45 years in good health. The chain is encoded by TRBV28 joined to TRBJ2-7; the D gene identity is not certain. What was sequenced was memory CD4+ T cells sorted from blood. The cell subset or site label of this sample denotes: CD45RA-negative fraction. The base sequence is TGTGCCAGCAGTCCGTCCGGGCCCTCCCTAATCCACGAGCAGTACTTC. It translates to CASSPSGPSLIHEQYF.